The following is a T cell receptor (beta chain) sequence with its context. The target antigen is unknown. This specimen belongs to a study of graft-versus-host responses after intestinal transplantation. At the level of the study: Anti-thymocyte globulin induction preceded three to four years of tacrolimus and steroid maintenance in all recipients.

Trimming left V 0 bases short and J 10 bases short, with 20 bases between. Per germline, CDR1 SGDLS and CDR2 YYNGEE. The CDR3 loop spans 16 amino acids. Clones were read by immunoSEQ multiplex PCR, and TCRdb kept only the in-frame ones, dropping some. Here the sample spans 90,000 to 150,000 clones, roughly 91% being singletons. The material was unstimulated CD4+ T cells sorted from spleen or lymph node cells, obtained before intestinal transplant. This sequence joins TRBV9 and TRBJ2-1, with D possibly matching TRBD1 (6 bases). The TCR originated in a human donor who received an intestinal transplant. CDR3 nucleotide sequence: TGTGCCAGCAGCGTAGCTTGGCAGGGGCCCCGTAACGAGCAGTTCTTC. Translated: CASSVAWQGPRNEQFF. Full variable domain (remainder filled in from reference TRBV9 and TRBJ2-1): DSGVTQTPKHLITATGQRVTLRCSPRSGDLSVYWYQQSLDQGLQFLIQYYNGEERAKGNILERFSAQQFPDLHSELNLSSLELGDSALYFCASSVAWQGPRNEQFFGPGTRLTVL.